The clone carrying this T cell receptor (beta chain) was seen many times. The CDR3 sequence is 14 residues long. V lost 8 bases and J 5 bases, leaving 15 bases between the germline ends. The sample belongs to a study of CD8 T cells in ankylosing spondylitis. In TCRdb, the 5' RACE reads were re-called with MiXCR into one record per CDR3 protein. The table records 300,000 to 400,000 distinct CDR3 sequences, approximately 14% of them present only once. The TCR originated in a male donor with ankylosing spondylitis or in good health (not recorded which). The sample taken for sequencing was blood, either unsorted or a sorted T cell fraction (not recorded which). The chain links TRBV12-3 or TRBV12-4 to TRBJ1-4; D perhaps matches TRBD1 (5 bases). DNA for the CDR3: TGTGCCAGCGGAATACAGGTTTTGAATGAAAAACTGTTTTTT. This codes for CASGIQVLNEKLFF.